This record looks at one T cell receptor beta chain sequence and its context. With random hexamers, about 0.5 to 1 ug RNA was reverse transcribed. The authors amplified TCR beta CDR3 across 54 Vbeta and 13 Jbeta using immunoSEQ multiplex PCR. From the immunoSEQ multiplex PCR reads, TCRdb called clonotypes with MiXCR, one entry per CDR3 protein. The sample records approximately 120,000 distinct CDR3 sequences, roughly 93% being singletons. The CDR3 has 16 amino acids. The germline gives CDR1 SEHNR, CDR2 FQNEAQ (reference sequence). Trimming took 6 bases from V and 8 from J; bases not matched to a gene: 15. These data are taken from a study of CD8 T cells in Susac syndrome.

The V call is TRBV7-9, the J call TRBJ2-2; 7 bases line up with TRBD1. The sequence was collected from a human donor with multiple sclerosis. Sequenced: CD8+ T cells from PBMCs. The CDR3 coding sequence is TGTGCCAGCAGATATACCGGGACAGCCTCTATTGGGGAGCTGTTTTTT. This codes for CASRYTGTASIGELFF.